This T cell receptor (beta chain) was captured by sequencing in a study of T cell responses to AZD1222 COVID-19 vaccine. Turning to the study itself: Samples with a second dose at about 4 or about 12 weeks were pooled together. Study-level findings and limits: Spike-specific TCR depth and breadth grew after two AZD1222 doses. The study reported that nearly half of spike-specific TCRs target unmutated variant regions. The span of vaccine-associated CD4 TCRs extended across spike, with dominance at 160-218 and 743-854.

The protocol was immunoSEQ multiplex PCR, while the TCRdb copy is restricted to in-frame clones and leaves out a portion. The sample has about 190,000 clones; around 92% are singletons. Germline lookup yields CDR1 SGHVS and CDR2 FQNEAQ. The CDR3 has 13 residues. Trimming left V 4 bases short and J 5 bases short, with 11 bases between. Details on this clone: Its antigen is as yet unknown.

The V gene is TRBV7-8, the J gene TRBJ1-2, with unresolved D. The TCR was taken from an adult in good health. This specimen consisted of peripheral blood, obtained on day 0 of AZD1222 vaccination. DNA for the CDR3: TGTGCCAGCAGCTCGACGGACGGGTATGGCTACACCTTC. This encodes CASSSTDGYGYTF.